This paragraph reports one T cell receptor beta chain. This clonotype was counted many times. Its antigen remains undetermined. Base quality data are lacking; no much larger clone is found one base away. These data come from a study of neurological immune-mediated disorders (dated by TCRdb to 2018 to 2020). Study-wide context: Among the approximately 35 multiple sclerosis patients, relapsing-remitting MS accounted for around 30 and secondary progressive MS accounted for 3. Of the 68 subjects in the cohort, around 15 were HAM/TSP patients, approximately 34 were multiple sclerosis patients, and some 20 were healthy controls. Peripheral blood TCR-beta repertoires from HTLV-I-associated myelopathy (HAM/TSP) patients, multiple sclerosis patients and healthy controls were compared by UMI-based sequencing. Longitudinal samples, technical triplicates and paired sorted CD4+ and CD8+ T-cell subsets, alongside PBMC samples, were included among the approximately 98 TCR-beta libraries. Here is what the overall study found, with its caveats: The MS cluster showed no association with clinical or MRI features, and the authors stated that larger cohorts are needed. Phylogenetic analysis grouped repertoires from 18 of 34 MS patients into a cluster of related CDR3 sequences, suggesting a possible repertoire-level signature. No identical CDR3 amino acid sequences were shared among expanded clones across subjects, suggesting private TCR-beta repertoires in all groups. TCR clonal expansion was greatest in HAM/TSP patients and smallest in MS patients, who ranked below even healthy controls.

Unsorted PBMC libraries were generated from 2 million PBMCs stored in RNAlater at -80 °C until RNA extraction. The multiple sclerosis patients were enrolled in a US clinical protocol that used magnetic resonance imaging to evaluate disease progression. Peripheral blood underwent Ficoll-Hypaque density gradient centrifugation to isolate PBMCs, which were then cryopreserved in liquid nitrogen. V is shortened by 5 bases, J by 4 bases, and the region joining them spans 11 bases. From the germline V gene, CDR1 is SGHVS and CDR2 is FQNEAQ. Including cysteine and phenylalanine, the CDR3 has 13 amino acids. Only the CDR3 portion is preserved as DNA: 39 bases, with reading frame beginning at the first base. cDNA was synthesized by template-switch 5'RACE using a primer carrying a 10-nucleotide random unique molecular identifier by which each TCR transcript was tagged. Every sequencing run yielded over 170 million TCR-beta sequences covering 15-18 subjects. The RNeasy kit was used to extract total RNA. The KAPA Real-time Library Amplification kit was used to amplify TCR-beta VDJ regions with primers for the TCR constant region and the 5'RACE anchor. A first PCR added sample indexes and Illumina adaptors, and a second PCR then raised library yield. The roughly 650 bp TCR product was size-selected on a 2% E-gel SizeSelection system after Ampure bead purification. Before pooling, libraries had their quality checked on a Bioanalyzer, their concentration measured with Qubit, and their quantity determined with the Kapa Library Quantification kit. An Illumina HiSeq 2500 sequenced the libraries paired-end 2 x 150 bp. To increase sequence diversity, roughly 24-30% phiX was spiked into each library pool. On the study's bioinformatics: The quality-filtered reads were processed with the UMI-based MiGEC pipeline, whose error correction step removed more than 85% of the raw TCR sequences. IMGT germline references were used for alignment of VDJ genes, and clonotypes were defined by a unique CDR3 amino acid sequence together with V-J genes. VDJtools evaluated clonal expansion, Shannon diversity and CDR3 relatedness (CalcPairwiseDistances, ClusterSamples); CLCbio workbench built phylogenetic trees. Expanded clones were defined as having at least 8 unique UMIs, based on coefficient-of-variation modelling across technical triplicates. TCRdb reran the public reads through fastp at Q25 and MiXCR, keeping productive beta chains. Under each unique CDR3 protein, matching rows form one entry showing the most common genes and DNA. Here the V and J calls rest on TCRdb's processing, not on the authors' analysis. This sample lists more than 75,000 distinct CDR3 sequences; approximately 5% were detected once. Together, the top ten hold around 2.2% of the sample.

The clonotype comes from a woman younger than 45 with multiple sclerosis. The chain joins TRBV7-8 to TRBJ1-1; no confident D gene assignment can be made. Sequenced: PBMCs. The CDR3 loop reads CASSLKPSTEAFF. Read as DNA, the sequence is TGTGCCAGCAGCCTCAAACCTAGCACTGAAGCTTTCTTT. Beyond the CDR3, the reference TRBV7-8 and TRBJ1-1 genes provide the residues; the full variable domain reads: GAGVSQSPRYKVAKRGQDVALRCDPISGHVSLFWYQQALGQGPEFLTYFQNEAQLDKSGLPSDRFFAERPEGSVSTLKIQRTQQEDSAVYLCASSLKPSTEAFFGQGTRLTVV.